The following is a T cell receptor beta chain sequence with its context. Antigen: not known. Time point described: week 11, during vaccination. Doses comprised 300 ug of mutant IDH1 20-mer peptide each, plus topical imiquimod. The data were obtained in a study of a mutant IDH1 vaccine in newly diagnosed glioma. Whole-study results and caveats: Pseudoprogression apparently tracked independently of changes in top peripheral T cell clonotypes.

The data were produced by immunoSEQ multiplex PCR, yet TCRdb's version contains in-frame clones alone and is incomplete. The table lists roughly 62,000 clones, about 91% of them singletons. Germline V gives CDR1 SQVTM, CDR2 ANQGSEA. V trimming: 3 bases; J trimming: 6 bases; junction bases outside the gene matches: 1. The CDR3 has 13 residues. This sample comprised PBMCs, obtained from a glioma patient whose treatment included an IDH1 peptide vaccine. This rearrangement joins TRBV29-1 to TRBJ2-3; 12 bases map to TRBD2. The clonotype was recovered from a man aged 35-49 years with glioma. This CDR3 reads CSVEGTSGDTQYF. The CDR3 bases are TGCAGCGTTGAGGGGACTAGCGGGGATACGCAGTATTTT.